The present TCR beta chain was sequenced within a study of siplizumab effects on memory and regulatory T cells. Data came from immunoSEQ multiplex PCR; TCRdb stores just in-frame clones and leaves some out. Found here are approximately 97,000 clones, around nine tenths of them singletons; the top ten hold around 1.1%. The ends were cut back, 4 bases at V and 0 bases at J, with 10 bases in the middle. The CDR3 contains 14 residues. Germline CDR1 SGHNT, CDR2 YYREEE (reference sequence). The specimen was CD4+ T cells sorted from blood. This TCR was sampled from a human donor in good health. The chain employs TRBV5-4 and TRBJ1-2; no clear D. The CDR3: CASSPYHSNYGYTF. CDR3 bases: TGTGCCAGCAGCCCCTACCATTCTAACTATGGCTACACCTTC.